Sequencing of this TCR beta chain was carried out in a study of cytomegalovirus exposure and HLA in healthy donors. The CDR3 sequence is 12 residues long. V dropped 9 bases and J dropped 7; count of bases not matched to a gene: 7. The germline CDR1 and CDR2 sequences are SGHRS and YFSETQ. Study outcomes and limitations: V- and J-gene trimming in TCR beta was tied to a missense DCLRE1C variant by an analysis performed later. In a later analysis, a genetic analysis reported fewer productive-TCR N-insertions in an Asian-associated ancestry cluster than the cohort average. In an earlier analysis, in approximately 630 donors, most V segments appeared productive either ~87% or ~30% of the time.

With 60 Vbeta and 13 Jbeta primers, the PCR was carried out. Here immunoSEQ multiplex PCR was the method, and the copy in TCRdb shows in-frame clones only, minus some. The sample has 100,000 to 150,000 clones, roughly 79% seen once. About this clone: Its antigen is undetermined.

This clonotype originated in a boy aged 2 to 9 in good health and CMV-seronegative. The chain combines TRBV5-1 with TRBJ1-1; the match to TRBD1 covers 9 bases. Input material: PBMCs. In DNA form, the CDR3 reads TGCGCCACCGGGACAGGGAATAATGAAGCTTTCTTT. Translation gives CATGTGNNEAFF.